This T cell receptor beta chain was sequenced in a study of OX40 agonist ivuxolimab in advanced cancers. About the study: Ivuxolimab is a fully human IgG2 antibody that activates OX40 (CD134). Patients treated during dose escalation were battling hepatocellular carcinoma, melanoma, renal cell or head and neck cancer.

CDR3 length: 15 amino acids. The germline V gene encodes CDR1 SGHRS and CDR2 YFSETQ. The V end lost 4 bases, the J end lost 2 bases, and 16 bases lay between the germline ends. The assay was immunoSEQ multiplex PCR, and TCRdb's table has in-frame clones only and misses some. The data show under 90,000 clones, about 90% seen once. J is TRBJ2-7 and V is TRBV5-1, with D possibly TRBD2 on 6 matching bases. This clonotype was obtained from an adult with an advanced solid tumor such as melanoma, head and neck, liver or kidney cancer. Sequencing used CD4+ or CD8+ T cells sorted from blood, obtained in a trial of the OX40 agonist ivuxolimab. This CDR3 is CASSPMGGGTYEQYF. The CDR3 nucleotides read TGCGCCAGCAGCCCAATGGGGGGTGGCACCTACGAGCAGTACTTC.